The 32 T cell receptor beta chains listed next were all sequenced from one sample in a study of blood T cells in healthy people across ages. It was with a sample-barcoded 5' primer and a J-beta primer mix that a second PCR of roughly 7 to 12 cycles was run. TCRdb passed the 5' RACE reads through MiXCR, listing each CDR3 protein once. The sample lists just under 550,000 distinct CDR3 sequences; about 25% were seen once. These data also formed part of another study, on T cells of mothers and their children.

Sequenced sample: blood. The receptors were gathered from a boy aged 5-17 years in good health.

This clonotype was counted a few times. The chain has TRBV4-1 and TRBJ2-2; no reliable D call. CDR3 size: 14 residues. Germline values: CDR1 MGHRA, CDR2 YSYEKL. The V end was cut by 6 bases, the J end by 5 bases, with 13 bases between. Here the CDR3 reads CASSRPGETGELFF. The CDR3 DNA follows: TGCGCCAGCAGTCGCCCTGGCGAGACCGGGGAGCTGTTTTTT.

V and J are TRBV6-2 or TRBV6-3 and TRBJ2-5; unclear D gene. This CDR3 spans 17 amino acids. V lost 3 bases and J lost 1, with 18 bases in between. Germline values: CDR1 MNHEY, CDR2 SVGEGT. In DNA, the CDR3 is TGTGCCAGCAGTTATTCGGCCGATCAGGCGGCCCAAGAGACCCAGTACTTC. Translated, it gives CASSYSADQAAQETQYF.

V and J are TRBV7-2 and TRBJ2-3; D is unclear. This CDR3 has 15 amino acids. V lost 2 bases and J 2 bases, leaving 11 bases between the germline ends. In germline, CDR1 is SGHTA, CDR2 FQGNSA. CDR3 DNA sequence: TGTGCCAGCAGCTTAAGGTCGGGCGACACAGATACGCAGTATTTT. Its translation: CASSLRSGDTDTQYF.

This sequence joins TRBV10-3 and TRBJ2-3; D might be TRBD2 (5 bases). Trimming pared 4 bases from V and 0 bases from J, leaving 8 bases between. The CDR3 sequence is 14 residues long. The germline gives CDR1 ENHRY, CDR2 SYGVKD. For the CDR3, the DNA is TGTGCCATCAGTGCGGGATCTAGCACAGATACGCAGTATTTT. Translation: CAISAGSSTDTQYF.

The chain is built from TRBV10-3 and TRBJ1-3, with D uncertain. From germline, CDR1 is ENHRY and CDR2 SYGVKD. Trimming took 6 bases from V and 0 from J, leaving 12 bases between them. CDR3 length: 15 residues. The CDR3 DNA sequence: TGTGCCATCAGCCCGACTGAGGACTCTGGAAACACCATATATTTT. Its translation: CAISPTEDSGNTIYF.

The V call is TRBV9, the J call TRBJ1-5, with D hard to call. The germline V and J ends were trimmed by 4 bases and 3 bases, with 11 bases remaining between them. The length of the CDR3 is 14 residues. Germline-derived CDR1 and CDR2 are SGDLS and YYNGEE. The CDR3 nucleotides are TGTGCCAGCAGCCCGGAAGGGTACAATCAGCCCCAGCATTTT. It is translated as CASSPEGYNQPQHF. Full variable domain (missing parts from reference TRBV9 and TRBJ1-5): DSGVTQTPKHLITATGQRVTLRCSPRSGDLSVYWYQQSLDQGLQFLIQYYNGEERAKGNILERFSAQQFPDLHSELNLSSLELGDSALYFCASSPEGYNQPQHFGDGTRLSIL.

This clonotype turned up a few times. This chain uses TRBV20-1 with TRBJ1-2; 10 nucleotides line up with TRBD1. The CDR3 is 16 amino acids. Trimming took 5 bases from V and 8 from J; bases not matched to a gene: 17. Germline V CDR1 and CDR2: DFQATT, SNEGSKA (reference sequence). DNA for the CDR3: TGCAGTGCTCATAGGGTAGGGGACAGGGGACTGCAGGGCTACACCTTC. Translation: CSAHRVGDRGLQGYTF.

This clonotype was observed many times. The V call is TRBV20-1, the J call TRBJ2-7; 10 bases map to TRBD2. V dropped 0 bases and J dropped 1; count of bases not matched to a gene: 3. Germline-derived CDR1 and CDR2 are DFQATT and SNEGSKA (reference sequence). This CDR3 region has 15 residues. The DNA for the CDR3 is TGCAGTGCTAGAGATGCTAGCGGGGGTTCCTACGAGCAGTACTTC. Its translation is CSARDASGGSYEQYF.

A word on this clonotype: The junction shows a germline mismatch at one end, possibly a read error. This rearrangement joins TRBV6-1 to TRBJ2-7; the match to TRBD2 covers 9 bases. The CDR3 spans 15 residues. The germline V gene has CDR1 MNHNS and CDR2 SASEGT. Here the CDR3 DNA reads TGTGCCAGCAGTGAATTAGCGGGGGACGTCTACGGGCAGTACTTC. Its protein product is CASSELAGDVYGQYF.

The chain couples TRBV5-8 to TRBJ2-7; D perhaps matches TRBD2 (6 bases). V was clipped by 2 bases and J by 2 bases, with 14 bases between them. Germline values: CDR1 SGHTS, CDR2 YDEGEE. This CDR3 is 15 amino acids long. DNA of the CDR3: TGTGCCAGCAGCTTAGGTCAGGGACTTACCTACGAGCAGTACTTC. Protein product: CASSLGQGLTYEQYF.

The sample holds a few counts of this clonotype. The rearrangement joins TRBV12-3 or TRBV12-4 to TRBJ2-7, with 7 bases that match TRBD1. The CDR3 covers 14 residues. V dropped 1 base and J dropped 1; count of bases not matched to a gene: 1. The DNA for the CDR3 is TGTGCCAGCAGTTTAGAGGACAGGTCCTACGAGCAGTACTTC. It translates to CASSLEDRSYEQYF.

This clonotype appeared a few times. This chain uses TRBV28 with TRBJ1-2, with 11 bases identical to TRBD1. Germline values: CDR1 MDHEN, CDR2 SYDVKM. The CDR3 is 14 amino acids. V was pared by 2 bases and J by 8 bases, with 4 bases of the junction left unmatched. The CDR3 reads CASSLPDRGQGYTF. CDR3 nucleotide sequence: TGTGCCAGCAGTTTACCGGACAGGGGGCAAGGCTACACCTTC.

This clonotype came up a few times. The chain uses TRBV28 and TRBJ1-1, with D maybe TRBD1 (5 bases). The CDR3 extends over 13 amino acids. V lost 8 bases to trimming and J lost 0 bases, with 10 bases between them. Germline CDR1 is MDHEN and CDR2 is SYDVKM. The CDR3 DNA reads as TGTGCCAGCCTGGGGGTTATGAACACTGAAGCTTTCTTT. Translation: CASLGVMNTEAFF.

The chain recombines TRBV12-3 or TRBV12-4 with TRBJ2-2; TRBD1 matches 8 bases. This CDR3 has 13 amino acids. V gave up 6 bases and J gave up 5 bases; unmatched junction bases: 2. DNA of the CDR3: TGTGCCAGCAGGTGGACAGGGACCGGGGAGCTGTTTTTT. This sequence encodes CASRWTGTGELFF.

The rearrangement joins TRBV27 to TRBJ1-1; D is ambiguous. Germline-derived CDR1 and CDR2 are MNHEY and SMNVEV (reference sequence). Trimming cost V 4 bases and J 2 bases, with 8 bases left between them. The CDR3 is made up of 13 amino acids. The CDR3 nucleotides are TGTGCCAGCAGTTGGGCAGACAACACTGAAGCTTTCTTT. This sequence encodes CASSWADNTEAFF.

V usage is TRBV7-2 and J usage is TRBJ2-1; the match to TRBD2 covers 10 bases. This CDR3 spans 16 amino acids. Germline lookup yields CDR1 SGHTA and CDR2 FQGNSA. V shed 5 bases and J 2 bases; nucleotides not matched to a gene: 6. Here the CDR3 reads CASSLESGGAYNEQFF. The CDR3 DNA sequence: TGTGCCAGCAGCCTCGAGAGCGGGGGGGCCTACAATGAGCAGTTCTTC.

This chain joins TRBV7-2 and TRBJ2-7; 11 positions match TRBD1. Trimming removed 4 bases from V and 3 bases from J; junction bases left unmatched: 8. There are 16 residues in the CDR3. Germline-derived CDR1 and CDR2 are SGHTA and FQGNSA. CDR3 amino acids: CASSSTGDRGFYEQYF. The CDR3 DNA sequence: TGTGCCAGCAGCTCAACAGGGGACAGGGGGTTCTACGAGCAGTACTTC.

V usage is TRBV24-1 and J usage is TRBJ2-5, with 8 bases aligning to TRBD1. The trim removed 5 bases at V and 5 bases at J, leaving 12 bases unmatched. Germline values: CDR1 KGHDR, CDR2 SFDVKD. The CDR3 contains 16 residues. CDR3 loop: CATSASGGYLLETQYF. The DNA for the CDR3 is TGTGCCACCAGTGCTTCAGGGGGCTATCTCCTGGAGACCCAGTACTTC.

Only a few counts were recorded for this clonotype. This chain joins TRBV7-3 and TRBJ1-1, with D perhaps TRBD1 (5 bases). From germline, CDR1 is SGHTA and CDR2 FQGTGA. V was cut by 5 bases and J by 5 bases, with 18 bases left in between. The CDR3 consists of 15 residues. The CDR3 loop is CASSPAGTRRTEAFF. The CDR3, as DNA: TGTGCCAGCAGCCCGGCAGGGACTAGGAGGACTGAAGCTTTCTTT.

This clonotype was seen a few times. CDR3 sequence reads: CASTLGRVPYEQYF. CDR3 sequence (DNA): TGTGCCAGCACCTTGGGCAGGGTCCCCTACGAGCAGTACTTC. The gene calls are TRBV28 and TRBJ2-7; TRBD1 is a possible D gene (5 bases). The CDR3 loop spans 14 amino acids. CDR1 is MDHEN and CDR2 is SYDVKM in the germline V gene. Trimming left V 7 bases short and J 2 bases short, with 15 bases between.

The gene calls are TRBV28 and TRBJ1-4; D unclear. This CDR3 has 16 amino acids. Germline CDR1 is MDHEN and CDR2 is SYDVKM. V lost 9 bases and J 3 bases, leaving 20 bases between the germline ends. The CDR3 nucleotides read TGTGCCAGTAAGCAAGGCGGGGTAATGGCTAATGAAAAACTGTTTTTT. Amino acids: CASKQGGVMANEKLFF.

V is TRBV6-6 and J is TRBJ1-1; TRBD1 agrees at 9 bases. This CDR3 is 13 amino acids long. CDR1 is MNHNY and CDR2 is SVGAGI in the germline V gene (reference sequence). V lost 8 bases, J lost 10 bases, and 11 bases stayed unmatched. The CDR3 sequence: CASGPGQGRGAFF. CDR3 coding DNA: TGTGCCAGCGGGCCAGGACAGGGGAGGGGAGCTTTCTTT.

The chain uses TRBV5-6 and TRBJ1-5, with a tentative D call TRBD1 (5 bases). CDR1 and CDR2 (germline): SGHDT, YYEEEE. The CDR3 has 13 amino acids. V lost 0 bases, J lost 9 bases, and 10 bases lay in between. CDR3 coding DNA: TGTGCCAGCAGCTTGGGAGGGGACGGGCCCCAGCATTTT. This sequence encodes CASSLGGDGPQHF. Using reference TRBV5-6 and TRBJ1-5 for the parts outside the CDR3, the full variable domain is DAGVTQSPTHLIKTRGQQVTLRCSPKSGHDTVSWYQQALGQGPQFIFQYYEEEERQRGNFPDRFSGHQFPNYSSELNVNALLLGDSALYLCASSLGGDGPQHFGDGTRLSIL.

J is TRBJ1-1 and V is TRBV15; 11 bases agree with TRBD1. J gave up 0 bases and V 4 bases, and 4 bases lay outside the gene matches. CDR3 length: 16 amino acids. Germline-derived CDR1 and CDR2 are LNHNV and YYDKDF (reference sequence). CDR3 DNA sequence: TGTGCCACCAGCAAAGGACAGGGGGCATTGAACACTGAAGCTTTCTTT. This sequence encodes CATSKGQGALNTEAFF.

The chain links TRBV24-1 to TRBJ2-1, with 11 bases matching TRBD1. Germline CDR1 and CDR2: KGHDR and SFDVKD. The ends lost 4 bases at V and 6 bases at J; junction bases unmatched: 4. The CDR3 consists of 15 residues. In DNA form, the CDR3 reads TGTGCCACCAGTGACCGGGGACAGGGGGGCAATGAGCAGTTCTTC. This codes for CATSDRGQGGNEQFF.

This rearrangement joins TRBV18 to TRBJ1-1, with D unclear. The CDR3 length is 13 residues. The germline V gene has CDR1 KGHSH and CDR2 LQKENI. The V and J ends lost 3 bases and 0 bases respectively, with 5 bases between them. The CDR3 here is CASSPNLNTEAFF. The CDR3 nucleotides are TGTGCCAGCTCACCTAATCTGAACACTGAAGCTTTCTTT.

This clonotype has a count of ten or more. V is TRBV7-2 and J is TRBJ2-5; a possible D gene is TRBD2 (6 bases). V shed 6 bases and J shed 5 bases, with 19 bases lying between them. The CDR3 loop spans 15 amino acids. Germline V lookup: CDR1 SGHTA, CDR2 FQGNSA. DNA for the CDR3: TGTGCCAGCAGACGGGGACTGGCCAATACCGAGACCCAGTACTTC. This sequence encodes CASRRGLANTETQYF. Full variable domain (missing parts from reference TRBV7-2 and TRBJ2-5): GAGVSQSPSNKVTEKGKDVELRCDPISGHTALYWYRQSLGQGLEFLIYFQGNSAPDKSGLPSDRFSAERTGGSVSTLTIQRTQQEDSAVYLCASRRGLANTETQYFGPGTRLLVL.

CDR3 nucleotide sequence: TGTGCCAGCAGTTTATCAGGGGTCCACTATGGCTACACCTTC. The encoded protein is CASSLSGVHYGYTF. The chain employs TRBV28 and TRBJ1-2; TRBD1 might be the D (6 bases). V gave up 1 base and J gave up 3 bases, with 9 bases separating them. Germline V gene sequence: CDR1 MDHEN, CDR2 SYDVKM. The CDR3 runs to 14 residues.

The chain combines TRBV12-3 or TRBV12-4 with TRBJ2-5, with D perhaps TRBD2 (5 bases). Gene TRBJ2-7 matches the end of the DNA better, so the J call may be wrong. The length of the CDR3 is 14 residues. This chain's CDR3 is CASSPYFQEDEQYF. The CDR3 coding sequence is TGTGCCAGCAGTCCATACTTTCAGGAGGACGAGCAGTACTTC.

The chain links TRBV29-1 to TRBJ2-7; D remains ambiguous. Per germline, CDR1 SQVTM and CDR2 ANQGSEA. CDR3 length: 14 residues. The V and J ends lost 0 bases and 0 bases respectively, with 9 bases between them. The CDR3 region is CSVEDLGGSYEQYF. Written as DNA, the CDR3 is TGCAGCGTTGAAGATCTTGGCGGCTCCTACGAGCAGTACTTC.

V gene TRBV20-1 combines with J gene TRBJ1-3; D is possibly TRBD1 (6 bases). V lost 4 bases, J lost 3 bases, and 16 bases lay in between. The CDR3 has 15 residues. The germline gives CDR1 DFQATT, CDR2 SNEGSKA (reference sequence). The CDR3 sequence is CSAIFDRRNGNTIYF. The CDR3 DNA sequence: TGCAGTGCTATCTTCGACAGGCGGAATGGAAACACCATATATTTT.

The V call is TRBV5-6, the J call TRBJ2-2; D not resolved. The CDR3 is 16 amino acids. CDR1 and CDR2 (germline): SGHDT, YYEEEE. The V end was cut by 0 bases, the J end by 4 bases, with 13 bases between. CDR3 region: CASSLARMDSTGELFF. CDR3 DNA sequence: TGTGCCAGCAGCTTGGCGCGAATGGATAGCACCGGGGAGCTGTTTTTT.